This T cell receptor (beta chain) was identified during a study of beta chain features in type 1 diabetes. Notes on the study in general: Researchers report that Type 1 diabetes patients had moderately but significantly shorter TCRB CDR3s across all four CD4+ subsets. Whether TCRB rearrangement is influenced by HLA type was left unresolved in this analysis. It was among patients, rather than healthy donors, that naive, central memory and Treg TCRB repertoires appeared more similar.

As to this clone: Its antigen is still unknown.

The investigators reverse transcribed all of the isolated RNA, so they sequenced expressed TCRB transcripts. Profiled with immunoSEQ multiplex PCR; TCRdb holds only in-frame clones, not every one. The profile shows 120,000 to 150,000 clones, roughly an eighth of them singletons. Blood was drawn once from each donor into heparinised tubes. The draws averaged about 110 mL. This CDR3 is 15 amino acids long. Germline V CDR1 and CDR2: GTSNPN, SVGIG (reference sequence). The sequenced sample was central memory CD4+ T cells from blood. The sequence derives from a young man with type 1 diabetes. The chain joins TRBV30 to TRBJ2-5; weak D call: TRBD2 (5 bases). The DNA end is a closer match to TRBJ2-7, so the J assignment may be wrong. The CDR3 protein is CAWSVLGLSSYEQYF. In DNA form, the CDR3 reads TGTGCCTGGAGTGTACTAGGACTTAGCTCCTACGAGCAGTACTTC.